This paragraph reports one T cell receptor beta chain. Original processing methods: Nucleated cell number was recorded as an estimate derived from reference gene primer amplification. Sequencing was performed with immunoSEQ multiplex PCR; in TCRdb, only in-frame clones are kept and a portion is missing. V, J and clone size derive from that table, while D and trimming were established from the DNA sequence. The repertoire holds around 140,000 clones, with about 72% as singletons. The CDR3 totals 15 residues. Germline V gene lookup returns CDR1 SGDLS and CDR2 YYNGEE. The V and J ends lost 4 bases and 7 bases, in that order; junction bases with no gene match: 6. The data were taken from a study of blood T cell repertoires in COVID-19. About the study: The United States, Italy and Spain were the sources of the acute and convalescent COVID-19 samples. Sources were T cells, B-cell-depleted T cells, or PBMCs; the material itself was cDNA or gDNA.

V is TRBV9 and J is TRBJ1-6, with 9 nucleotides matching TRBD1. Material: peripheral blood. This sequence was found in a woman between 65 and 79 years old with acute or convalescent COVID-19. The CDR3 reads CASSTSTGGNSPLHF. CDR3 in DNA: TGTGCCAGCAGCACTTCGACAGGGGGAAATTCACCCCTCCACTTT.